The 18 T cell receptor beta chains presented below share a single source sample, sequenced in a study of immune evolution from preneoplasia to lung adenocarcinoma. Here immunoSEQ multiplex PCR was the method, and the copy in TCRdb shows in-frame clones only, minus some. This table has several thousand clones, over 80% appearing once. Material: FFPE minimally invasive lung adenocarcinoma tissue. Receptors were obtained from a donor at least 70 years old with lung adenocarcinoma.

V usage is TRBV18 and J usage is TRBJ2-5; D gene uncertain. Per the germline V gene, CDR1 is KGHSH and CDR2 is LQKENI. The CDR3 runs to 12 residues. Between the trimmed V and J ends, which lost 3 bases and 1 base, there was a span of 3 bases. The CDR3 DNA reads as TGTGCCAGCTCACCCCCCCAAGAGACCCAGTACTTC. It yields the protein CASSPPQETQYF.

V gene TRBV7-8 combines with J gene TRBJ2-6, with D possibly matching TRBD1 (6 bases). Between the trimmed V and J ends, which lost 5 bases and 2 bases, there was a span of 16 bases. Germline V gives CDR1 SGHVS, CDR2 FQNEAQ. The CDR3 runs to 17 residues. DNA for the CDR3: TGTGCCAGCAGCCCCAGGGGTAGAAGCGCTGGGGCCAACGTCCTGACTTTC. Translated, it gives CASSPRGRSAGANVLTF.

This chain joins TRBV7-6 and TRBJ1-1; possible D gene TRBD1, 5 bases. CDR3 size: 14 residues. V lost 6 bases to trimming and J lost 7 bases, with 18 bases between them. Germline V lookup: CDR1 SGHVS, CDR2 FNYEAQ. The CDR3, as DNA: TGTGCCAGCAGTGAAAACCAGGGAATAGGTGAAGCTTTCTTT. Protein product: CASSENQGIGEAFF. The full variable domain, completed using reference TRBV7-6 and TRBJ1-1, is GAGVSQSPRYKVTKRGQDVALRCDPISGHVSLYWYRQALGQGPEFLTYFNYEAQQDKSGLPNDRFSAERPEGSISTLTIQRTEQRDSAMYRCASSENQGIGEAFFGQGTRLTVV.

The genes are TRBV5-1 and TRBJ2-1; D is unresolved. With 0 bases removed from V and 8 bases from J, the gap between germline ends came to 24 bases. The CDR3 spans 18 residues. CDR1 and CDR2 from the germline V gene are SGHRS and YFSETQ. The CDR3 protein is CASSLGHQGRNLKDEQFF. For the CDR3, the DNA is TGCGCCAGCAGCTTGGGGCATCAAGGTCGTAATCTTAAAGATGAGCAGTTCTTC.

This clone was found a few times. CDR3 region: CASSFRGGTEAFF. CDR3 nucleotide sequence: TGTGCCAGCAGCTTCAGAGGGGGCACTGAAGCTTTCTTT. V gene TRBV7-9 combines with J gene TRBJ1-1; D possibly corresponds to TRBD1 (6 bases). Germline lookup yields CDR1 SEHNR and CDR2 FQNEAQ (reference sequence). V was clipped by 3 bases and J by 4 bases, with 9 bases between them. The CDR3 runs 13 residues.

The V call is TRBV6-1, the J call TRBJ1-1; D gene unclear. The CDR3 runs 15 residues. Germline CDR1 and CDR2: MNHNS and SASEGT. Trimming shortened V by 4 bases and J by 1 base, and 13 bases separated the two germline ends. The CDR3 bases are TGTGCCAGCAGTGTACAGTTGGCAGGGAACACTGAAGCTTTCTTT. As protein: CASSVQLAGNTEAFF.

This chain uses TRBV2 with TRBJ2-2; TRBD2 might be the D (6 bases). Germline V CDR1 and CDR2: SNHLY, FYNNEI. The V and J ends lost 6 bases and 3 bases respectively, with 11 bases between them. The CDR3 covers 14 residues. The CDR3 DNA sequence: TGTGCCAGCAGAAGACTAGGGTACACCGGGGAGCTGTTTTTT. Protein product: CASRRLGYTGELFF.

The chain recombines TRBV30 with TRBJ2-2, with 9 bases matching TRBD2. Germline lookup yields CDR1 GTSNPN and CDR2 SVGIG (reference sequence). CDR3 size: 17 residues. V lost 2 bases, J lost 1 base, and 8 bases stayed unmatched. In DNA form, the CDR3 reads TGTGCCTGGAGTACTACGCGGACTAGCGAGAACACCGGGGAGCTGTTTTTT. Protein product: CAWSTTRTSENTGELFF.

This clone showed up just a few times. CDR3 nucleotides: TGTGCCATCAGTGAGTCGACAGGTTGGGCGGAAAAACTGTTTTTT. Translation gives CAISESTGWAEKLFF. The chain links TRBV10-3 to TRBJ1-4; maybe TRBD1 (6 bases). This CDR3 comprises 15 residues. V dropped 0 bases and J dropped 8 bases, with 13 bases sitting between them. CDR1 is ENHRY, CDR2 SYGVKD, per germline.

The chain uses TRBV28 and TRBJ1-4; TRBD1 is a possible D gene (5 bases). Deletions cut 8 bases from V and 5 bases from J, with 12 bases between. Germline CDR1 and CDR2: MDHEN and SYDVKM. The CDR3 has 13 amino acids. The DNA for the CDR3 is TGTGCCAGCTGGGGACGGCTCAATGAAAAACTGTTTTTT. Protein: CASWGRLNEKLFF.

The chain is built from TRBV11-2 and TRBJ1-4, with unresolved D. The CDR3 has 15 residues. Germline V gene lookup returns CDR1 SGHAT and CDR2 FQNNGV. V was pared by 5 bases and J by 4 bases, with 14 bases between. CDR3 bases: TGTGCCAGCAGCCGAATGACGGGGAATAATGAAAAACTGTTTTTT. Translating it yields CASSRMTGNNEKLFF.

This clone was detected a few times. The rearrangement uses TRBV5-6 and TRBJ1-2, with D possibly TRBD1 on 5 matching bases. The CDR3 runs to 14 residues. Trimming removed 4 bases at V and 5 bases at J, with 15 bases between. Germline V gives CDR1 SGHDT, CDR2 YYEEEE. CDR3 protein: CASSITLGPYGYTF. CDR3 DNA: TGTGCCAGCAGCATTACCCTGGGGCCTTATGGCTACACCTTC. Looking up the rest from reference TRBV5-6 and TRBJ1-2 gives the full variable domain: DAGVTQSPTHLIKTRGQQVTLRCSPKSGHDTVSWYQQALGQGPQFIFQYYEEEERQRGNFPDRFSGHQFPNYSSELNVNALLLGDSALYLCASSITLGPYGYTFGSGTRLTVV.

The CDR3, as DNA: TGTGCCAGCACCGGGACAGTTGATAACAATGAGCAGTTCTTC. Its protein product is CASTGTVDNNEQFF. The chain uses TRBV2 and TRBJ2-1; 7 nucleotides agree with TRBD1. V trimming: 7 bases; J trimming: 5 bases; junction bases outside the gene matches: 8. This CDR3 is 14 amino acids long. CDR1 is SNHLY and CDR2 is FYNNEI in the germline V gene.

The gene calls are TRBV6-1 and TRBJ1-2; D remains unclear. Between the trimmed V and J ends, which lost 8 bases and 7 bases, there was a span of 20 bases. From germline, CDR1 is MNHNS and CDR2 SASEGT. There are 14 residues in the CDR3. The CDR3 nucleotides read TGTGCCAGCCACAGAAGCAACGGTTTTAGTGGCTACACCTTC. Encoded protein: CASHRSNGFSGYTF.

This clone has just one count. The J gene is TRBJ2-7, the V gene TRBV28, with TRBD2 matching over 11 bases. V was clipped by 3 bases and J by 4 bases; unmatched bases: 2. The CDR3 covers 14 residues. Germline values: CDR1 MDHEN, CDR2 SYDVKM. CDR3 residues: CASSLGLAAYEQYF. CDR3 DNA: TGTGCCAGCAGTTTGGGACTAGCGGCGTACGAGCAGTACTTC.

The chain recombines TRBV11-2 with TRBJ2-5; D is uncertain. From germline, CDR1 is SGHAT and CDR2 FQNNGV. The CDR3 runs to 14 residues. The ends were cut back, 5 bases at V and 4 bases at J, with 14 bases in the middle. The DNA of the CDR3 is TGTGCCAGCAGCCAGACCGGACCCCGAGAGACCCAGTACTTC. The encoded protein is CASSQTGPRETQYF.

This chain uses TRBV18 with TRBJ1-4, with D possibly being TRBD1 (5 bases). Trimming shortened V by 2 bases and J by 3 bases, and 10 bases separated the two germline ends. This CDR3 comprises 15 residues. Per the germline V gene, CDR1 is KGHSH and CDR2 is LQKENI. Here the CDR3 reads CASSPTRGSNEKLFF. The DNA for the CDR3 is TGTGCCAGCTCACCAACTAGGGGTTCTAATGAAAAACTGTTTTTT.

The chain combines TRBV27 with TRBJ2-3; D is ambiguous. The V end was cut by 0 bases, the J end by 0 bases, with 7 bases between. The CDR3 is 15 amino acids. Per the germline V gene, CDR1 is MNHEY and CDR2 is SMNVEV (reference sequence). CDR3 sequence (DNA): TGTGCCAGCAGTTTATCACCACTAAGCACAGATACGCAGTATTTT. This encodes CASSLSPLSTDTQYF.